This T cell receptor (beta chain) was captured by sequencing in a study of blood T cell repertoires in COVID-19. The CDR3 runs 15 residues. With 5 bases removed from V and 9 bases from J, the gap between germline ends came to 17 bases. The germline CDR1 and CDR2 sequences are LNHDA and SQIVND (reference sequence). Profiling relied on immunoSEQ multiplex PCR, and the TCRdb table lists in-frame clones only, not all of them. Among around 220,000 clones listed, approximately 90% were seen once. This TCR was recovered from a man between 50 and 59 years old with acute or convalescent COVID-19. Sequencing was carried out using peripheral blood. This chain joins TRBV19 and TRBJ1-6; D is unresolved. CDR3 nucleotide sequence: TGTGCCAGTAGTCTCTCGGGCCCGGGAGGTTCACCCCTCCACTTT. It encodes CASSLSGPGGSPLHF.